The 15 T cell receptor beta chains below were found in one sample sequenced in a study of T cells in Graves' hyperthyroidism and ophthalmopathy. RNA transcripts gave rise to amplified TCR beta CDR3 regions. First-round RT-PCR of the TCR CDR3 relied on the HTBI primer set. TCRdb re-analysed the multiplex PCR reads in MiXCR, keeping a single row per CDR3 protein. There are approximately 400,000 distinct CDR3 sequences in the sample; about 15% occur only once, and more than 9.5% lies in the top ten. Sequencing was done on a sample of blood. Receptor source: a woman in her sixties with Graves' hyperthyroidism.

The table lists this clonotype with many counts. J is TRBJ2-7 and V is TRBV12-3 or TRBV12-4; 7 nucleotides line up with TRBD2. The CDR3 extends over 14 amino acids. J lost 3 bases, V lost 8 bases, and 10 bases had no gene match. CDR3: CASALGGSSYEQYF. As DNA, the CDR3 is TGTGCCAGCGCTCTGGGGGGGTCCAGCTACGAGCAGTACTTC.

This clonotype was observed many times. The chain couples TRBV27 to TRBJ2-3; D unclear. Per germline, CDR1 MNHEY and CDR2 SMNVEV (reference sequence). The V gene lost 3 bases and the J gene lost 2 bases, with 9 bases spanning the gap. The CDR3 is 14 amino acids. CDR3 sequence reads: CASSLRLYTDTQYF. The CDR3 coding sequence is TGTGCCAGCAGTTTGCGGCTGTACACAGATACGCAGTATTTT.

This clonotype has more than one count but fewer than ten. This chain uses TRBV18 with TRBJ1-2; 7 bases line up with TRBD1. The CDR3 has 12 residues. Per the germline V gene, CDR1 is KGHSH and CDR2 is LQKENI. Trimming took 8 bases from V and 3 from J; bases not matched to a gene: 3. CDR3 sequence (DNA): TGTGCCAGCGCCGACAGGGACTATGGCTACACCTTC. As protein: CASADRDYGYTF.

There are many counts of this clonotype. The genes are TRBV5-1 and TRBJ2-1; 9 bases are shared with TRBD1. Germline CDR1 reads SGHRS; CDR2 reads YFSETQ. The CDR3 covers 16 residues. Losses at the gene ends were 0 bases for V and 4 bases for J; bases not matched to a gene: 5. As DNA, the CDR3 is TGCGCCAGCAGCTTGGCCCCGGGACAGGGTTACAATGAGCAGTTCTTC. This encodes CASSLAPGQGYNEQFF. The full variable domain, rest sourced from reference TRBV5-1 and TRBJ2-1, is KAGVTQTPRYLIKTRGQQVTLSCSPISGHRSVSWYQQTPGQGLQFLFEYFSETQRNKGNFPGRFSGRQFSNSRSEMNVSTLELGDSALYLCASSLAPGQGYNEQFFGPGTRLTVL.

The V call is TRBV27, the J call TRBJ1-1; 7 positions agree with TRBD1. Germline-derived CDR1 and CDR2 are MNHEY and SMNVEV (reference sequence). The CDR3 has 15 amino acids. Trimming at V came to 4 bases and at J to 7 bases, leaving 12 bases not matched to a gene. The chain's CDR3 is CASSSPAGGIYEAFF. The CDR3 region has the DNA TGTGCCAGCAGTTCCCCAGCAGGGGGGATATATGAAGCTTTCTTT.

Turning to this clonotype: The germline gene is not matched at one end of the junction; a read error may be the cause. CDR3 nucleotides: TGTGCCAGTAGTAATTACCAGCGGGGAATCTCCCAAGAGACCCGGTACTTC. Translated, it gives CASSNYQRGISQETRYF. The chain links TRBV19 to TRBJ2-5, with 7 bases lining up with TRBD2. The CDR3 runs to 17 residues. Germline V gene data show CDR1 as LNHDA and CDR2 as SQIVND (reference sequence). The whole variable domain, remainder taken from reference TRBV19 and TRBJ2-5, is DGGITQSPKYLFRKEGQNVTLSCEQNLNHDAMYWYRQDPGQGLRLIYYSQIVNDFQKGDIAEGYSVSREKKESFPLTVTSAQKNPTAFYLCASSNYQRGISQETRYFGPGTRLLVL.

This clonotype was seen many times. The chain combines TRBV18 with TRBJ2-1; 10 nucleotides agree with TRBD1. The CDR3 totals 14 residues. V was pared by 3 bases and J by 7 bases, with 3 bases of the junction left unmatched. Germline V lookup: CDR1 KGHSH, CDR2 LQKENI. The CDR3 loop is CASSPPGQGNEQFF. CDR3 in DNA: TGTGCCAGCTCACCGCCGGGACAGGGGAATGAGCAGTTCTTC.

This clonotype came up many times. The chain recombines TRBV5-8 with TRBJ2-5; either TRBD1 or TRBD2 may supply D (5 bases each). The CDR3 has 15 residues. Germline CDR1 and CDR2: SGHTS and YDEGEE. Trimming cost V 6 bases and J 1 base, with 16 bases left between them. This CDR3 is CASTQGTGAQETQYF. The CDR3 nucleotides read TGTGCCAGCACCCAAGGGACCGGGGCCCAAGAGACCCAGTACTTC.

This clonotype was found many times. V and J are TRBV7-3 and TRBJ2-2; D not certain. CDR1 is SGHTA, CDR2 FQGTGA, per germline. This CDR3 has 13 residues. The V end lost 4 bases, the J end lost 4 bases, and 7 bases lay between the germline ends. The CDR3, as DNA: TGTGCCAGCAGCTCAGGCAGCACCGGGGAGCTGTTTTTT. Protein product: CASSSGSTGELFF.

The chain has TRBV24-1 and TRBJ2-7, with 8 nucleotides matching TRBD2. After removal of 12 bases from V and 3 bases from J, the junction contained 33 bases not matched to a gene. Per the germline V gene, CDR1 is KGHDR and CDR2 is SFDVKD. This CDR3 spans 21 amino acids. As DNA, the CDR3 is TGTGCCTCCTGGAGGGCTCTAGCGGGTGGAGAATGCGAATTCCGGATCTACGAGCAGTACTTC. Amino acids: CASWRALAGGECEFRIYEQYF.

The chain employs TRBV20-1 and TRBJ2-7, with a tentative D call TRBD1 (6 bases). The CDR3 runs 13 residues. From germline, CDR1 is DFQATT and CDR2 SNEGSKA (reference sequence). The V end was cut by 2 bases, the J end by 2 bases, with 10 bases between. Here the CDR3 DNA reads TGCAGTGCTAGACAGGGGCCTCCCTACGAGCAGTACTTC. Translating gives CSARQGPPYEQYF.

J is TRBJ2-1 and V is TRBV9, with 7 bases that match TRBD2. The CDR3 has 15 residues. The junction had 6 bases not matched to a gene; V was cut back by 0 bases and J by 6 bases. Germline lookup yields CDR1 SGDLS and CDR2 YYNGEE. CDR3 coding DNA: TGTGCCAGCAGCGTAGGACTAGCTAGTCCCAATGAGCAGTTCTTC. Its translation is CASSVGLASPNEQFF.

This clonotype has only a few counts. V and J are TRBV20-1 and TRBJ1-5; tentatively, D is TRBD1 (6 bases). Germline CDR1 is DFQATT and CDR2 is SNEGSKA (reference sequence). The CDR3 is 15 amino acids. V gave up 3 bases and J gave up 4 bases, with 16 bases separating them. CDR3 amino acids: CSAREGTPLNQPQHF. CDR3 nucleotide sequence: TGCAGTGCTAGGGAAGGGACACCGCTAAATCAGCCCCAGCATTTT.

This clonotype has a count of ten or more. The V gene is TRBV6-1, the J gene TRBJ2-5; possibly TRBD1 or TRBD2 for D (5 bases each). The V gene's germline CDR1 is MNHNS and CDR2 SASEGT. The CDR3 loop spans 14 amino acids. V dropped 7 bases and J dropped 1 base, with 13 bases sitting between them. CDR3 amino acids: CASNPPGTQETQYF. DNA of the CDR3: TGTGCCAGCAATCCCCCGGGGACCCAAGAGACCCAGTACTTC.

To note about this clonotype: A much larger clone sits a single nucleotide away, making a read error possible. The conserved phenylalanine or tryptophan is not found at the CDR3 terminus, so this likely reflects a read error. The V call is TRBV2, the J call TRBJ2-7, with TRBD1 identical over 7 bases. After removal of 9 bases from V and 4 bases from J, the junction contained 6 bases not matched to a gene. There are 12 residues in the CDR3. Germline lookup yields CDR1 SNHLY and CDR2 FYNNEI. CDR3 loop: CARGTVGYEQYL. CDR3 nucleotide sequence: TGTGCCAGAGGGACAGTAGGGTACGAGCAGTACCTC.